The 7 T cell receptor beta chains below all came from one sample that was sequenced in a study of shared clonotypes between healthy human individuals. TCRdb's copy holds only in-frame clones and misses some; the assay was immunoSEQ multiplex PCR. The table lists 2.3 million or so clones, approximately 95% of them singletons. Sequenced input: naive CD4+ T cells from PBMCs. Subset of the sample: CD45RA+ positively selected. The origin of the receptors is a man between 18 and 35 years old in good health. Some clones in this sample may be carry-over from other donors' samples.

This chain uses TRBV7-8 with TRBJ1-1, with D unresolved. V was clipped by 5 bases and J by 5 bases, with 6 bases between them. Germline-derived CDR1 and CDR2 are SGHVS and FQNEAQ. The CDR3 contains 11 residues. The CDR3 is CASSKATEAFF. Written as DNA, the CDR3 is TGTGCCAGCAGCAAGGCAACTGAAGCTTTCTTT.

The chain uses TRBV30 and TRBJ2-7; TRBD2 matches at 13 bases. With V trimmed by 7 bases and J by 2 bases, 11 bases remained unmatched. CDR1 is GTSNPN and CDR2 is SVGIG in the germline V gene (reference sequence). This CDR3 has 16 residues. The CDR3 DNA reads TGTGCCTTCATACGGACTAGCGGGAGTGGGGCCTACGAGCAGTACTTC. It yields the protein CAFIRTSGSGAYEQYF. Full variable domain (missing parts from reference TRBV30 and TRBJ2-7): SQTIHQWPATLVQPVGSPLSLECTVEGTSNPNLYWYRQAAGRGLQLLFYSVGIGQISSEVPQNLSASRPQDRQFILSSKKLLLSDSGFYLCAFIRTSGSGAYEQYFGPGTRLTVT.

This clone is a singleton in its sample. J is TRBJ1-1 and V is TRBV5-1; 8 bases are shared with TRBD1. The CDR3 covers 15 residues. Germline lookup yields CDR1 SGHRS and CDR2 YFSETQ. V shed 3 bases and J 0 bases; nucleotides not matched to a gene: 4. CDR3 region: CASSWGDRMNTEAFF. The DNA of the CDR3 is TGCGCCAGCAGCTGGGGGGACAGGATGAACACTGAAGCTTTCTTT.

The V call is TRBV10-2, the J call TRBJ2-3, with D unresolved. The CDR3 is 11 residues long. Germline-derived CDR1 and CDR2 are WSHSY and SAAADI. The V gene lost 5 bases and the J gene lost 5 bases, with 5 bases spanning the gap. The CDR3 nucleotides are TGCGCCAGCAGTACTGGAGATACGCAGTATTTT. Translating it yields CASSTGDTQYF.

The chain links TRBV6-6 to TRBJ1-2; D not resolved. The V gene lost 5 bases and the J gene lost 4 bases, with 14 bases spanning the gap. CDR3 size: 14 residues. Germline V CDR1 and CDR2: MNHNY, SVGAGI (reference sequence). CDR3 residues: CASSVPWKSYGYTF. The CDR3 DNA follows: TGTGCCAGCAGTGTCCCTTGGAAGTCCTATGGCTACACCTTC.

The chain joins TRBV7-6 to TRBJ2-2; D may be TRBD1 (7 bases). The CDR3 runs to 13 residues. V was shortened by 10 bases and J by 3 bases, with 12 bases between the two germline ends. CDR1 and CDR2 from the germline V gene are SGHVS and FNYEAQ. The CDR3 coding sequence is TGTGCCATCCAGGGGGGAGACACCGGGGAGCTGTTTTTT. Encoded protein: CAIQGGDTGELFF.

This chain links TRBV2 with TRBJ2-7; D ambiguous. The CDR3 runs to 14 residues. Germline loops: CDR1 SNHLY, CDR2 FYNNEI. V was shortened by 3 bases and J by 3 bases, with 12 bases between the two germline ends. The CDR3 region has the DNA TGTGCCAGCAGTGAGAAGACCCCATACTACGAGCAGTACTTC. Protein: CASSEKTPYYEQYF.